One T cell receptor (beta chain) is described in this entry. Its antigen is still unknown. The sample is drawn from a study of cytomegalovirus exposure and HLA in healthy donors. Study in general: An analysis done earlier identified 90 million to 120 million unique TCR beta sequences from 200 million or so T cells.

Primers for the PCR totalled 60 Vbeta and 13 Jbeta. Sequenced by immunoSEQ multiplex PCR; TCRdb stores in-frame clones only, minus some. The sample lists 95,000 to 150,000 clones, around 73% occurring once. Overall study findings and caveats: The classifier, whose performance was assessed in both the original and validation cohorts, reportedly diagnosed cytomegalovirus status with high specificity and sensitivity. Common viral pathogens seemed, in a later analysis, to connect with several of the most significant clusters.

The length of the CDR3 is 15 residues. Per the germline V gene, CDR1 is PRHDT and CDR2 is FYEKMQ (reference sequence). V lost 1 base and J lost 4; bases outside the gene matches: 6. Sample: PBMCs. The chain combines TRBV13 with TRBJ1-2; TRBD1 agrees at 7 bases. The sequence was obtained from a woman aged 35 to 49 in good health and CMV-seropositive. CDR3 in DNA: TGTGCCAGCAGCTTAGTGGCAGGGGGGATCTATGGCTACACCTTC. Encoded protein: CASSLVAGGIYGYTF.